This T cell receptor beta chain is from a study of OX40 agonist ivuxolimab in advanced cancers. Study as a whole: The patients' treatment was ivuxolimab, an agonistic anti-OX40 (CD134) antibody. The study reported partial responses in three patients: one hepatocellular carcinoma, two cutaneous melanoma.

This CDR3 spans 15 amino acids. Germline assignment: CDR1 GTSNPN and CDR2 SVGIG (reference sequence). V was pared by 3 bases and J by 4 bases, with 9 bases of the junction left unmatched. TCRdb's copy holds only in-frame clones and misses some; the assay was immunoSEQ multiplex PCR. The table records fewer than 55,000 clones, approximately 80% of them present only once. Specimen: CD4+ or CD8+ T cells sorted from blood, collected in a trial of the OX40 agonist ivuxolimab. This chain connects TRBV30 to TRBJ1-1; 9 nucleotides match TRBD1. The sequence was obtained from an adult with an advanced solid tumor such as melanoma, head and neck, liver or kidney cancer. The CDR3 reads CAWRPNTGGITEAFF. The CDR3 nucleotides are TGTGCCTGGAGGCCAAACACAGGGGGCATCACTGAAGCTTTCTTT.